This T cell receptor beta chain was retrieved from a study of OX40 agonist ivuxolimab in advanced cancers. Notes on the study in general: Relative to CD4+, CD8+ T cells held more expanded clones on average.

Produced via immunoSEQ multiplex PCR; TCRdb's table is partial and in-frame only. Of under 100,000 clones detected, roughly 90% appear once; the ten largest clones hold around 2.5%. V lost 9 bases and J 6 bases, leaving 18 bases between the germline ends. The CDR3 spans 13 residues. CDR1 MDHEN and CDR2 SYDVKM come from the germline V gene. Note on this clone: Its antigen is undetermined.

With autoimmune disease history or systemic immunosuppression, patients were excluded. The sequence came from an adult with an advanced solid tumor such as melanoma, head and neck, liver or kidney cancer. Here the sequenced sample was CD4+ or CD8+ T cells sorted from blood, taken in a trial of the OX40 agonist ivuxolimab. The J gene is TRBJ2-7, the V gene TRBV28; possible D gene TRBD1, 5 bases. The CDR3 reads CASTKTVSSEQYF. CDR3 coding DNA: TGTGCCAGTACTAAGACAGTCAGCAGCGAGCAGTACTTC.